The next 21 T cell receptor beta chains were all read from a single sample in a study of shared clonotypes between healthy human individuals. Positively selected for CCR7, the CD45RO-negative cells used as naive CD8 cells excluded terminally differentiated effector memory CD45RA+ cells. Produced via immunoSEQ multiplex PCR; TCRdb's table is partial and in-frame only. The sample shows some 2.1 million clones, around 95% of them seen only once. The sample comprised naive CD8+ T cells from PBMCs. The receptor set was obtained from a man younger than 35 in good health. Some clones in this sample may be carry-over from other donors' samples.

The chain combines TRBV7-9 with TRBJ2-7, with D perhaps matching TRBD1 (5 bases). The CDR3 runs 14 residues. V was pared by 4 bases and J by 1 base, with 11 bases between. CDR1 is SEHNR, CDR2 FQNEAQ, per germline (reference sequence). CDR3 sequence (DNA): TGTGCCAGCAGCTCTTACAGGAATTCCTACGAGCAGTACTTC. Translating gives CASSSYRNSYEQYF.

With respect to this clone: This CDR3 is also generated by other DNA sequences in the sample. This chain links TRBV29-1 with TRBJ1-3; D is uncertain. V gave up 4 bases and J gave up 4 bases, with 8 bases separating them. This CDR3 has 12 residues. Germline assignment: CDR1 SQVTM and CDR2 ANQGSEA. The CDR3 DNA reads TGCAGCGTTGGGGGATCAGGAAACACCATATATTTT. Amino acid sequence: CSVGGSGNTIYF.

The chain combines TRBV5-1 with TRBJ1-1; D is ambiguous. Trimming took 3 bases from V and 1 from J, leaving 10 bases between them. Germline CDR1 and CDR2: SGHRS and YFSETQ. The CDR3 runs 14 residues. The CDR3 loop reads CASSSSGPNTEAFF. CDR3 nucleotide sequence: TGCGCCAGCAGCTCTTCAGGACCGAACACTGAAGCTTTCTTT.

In regard to this clone: The sample contains more than one DNA sequence encoding this CDR3. J is TRBJ2-5 and V is TRBV28; D is undetermined. This CDR3 has 10 residues. Germline values: CDR1 MDHEN, CDR2 SYDVKM. Deletions cut 5 bases from V and 2 bases from J, with 0 bases between. CDR3 sequence: CASSQETQYF. For the CDR3, the DNA is TGTGCCAGCAGTCAAGAGACCCAGTACTTC.

J is TRBJ1-2 and V is TRBV5-6; 7 nucleotides line up with TRBD1. From germline, CDR1 is SGHDT and CDR2 YYEEEE. The CDR3 extends over 14 amino acids. The trim removed 4 bases at V and 8 bases at J, leaving 11 bases unmatched. Here the CDR3 reads CASSPGGSGRGYTF. The CDR3 DNA is TGTGCCAGCAGCCCAGGGGGGTCAGGGCGAGGCTACACCTTC.

CDR3 nucleotide sequence: TGTGCCAGCAGTTTCGGGACCCTTCCCACCGGGGAGCTGTTTTTT. This codes for CASSFGTLPTGELFF. V usage is TRBV28 and J usage is TRBJ2-2, with D perhaps TRBD1 or TRBD2 (5 bases each). Trimming removed 3 bases from V and 4 bases from J, with 12 bases in between. CDR3 length equals 15 residues. Germline V gives CDR1 MDHEN, CDR2 SYDVKM.

The rearrangement joins TRBV2 to TRBJ2-1; D may correspond to TRBD1 or TRBD2 (5 bases each). This CDR3 comprises 16 residues. V was shortened by 4 bases and J by 8 bases, with 21 bases between the two germline ends. Germline-derived CDR1 and CDR2 are SNHLY and FYNNEI. This CDR3 reads CASSASLAGPRDEQFF. CDR3 coding DNA: TGTGCCAGCAGTGCGTCGTTGGCAGGGCCGAGGGATGAGCAGTTCTTC.

The chain joins TRBV5-1 to TRBJ2-7; D might be TRBD2 (5 bases). The CDR3 totals 12 residues. The V and J ends lost 7 bases and 6 bases respectively, with 14 bases between them. Germline-derived CDR1 and CDR2 are SGHRS and YFSETQ. CDR3 residues: CASGEGGSEQYF. DNA of the CDR3: TGCGCCAGCGGAGAGGGCGGGTCCGAGCAGTACTTC.

V gene TRBV4-1 combines with J gene TRBJ2-2; perhaps TRBD1 as D (6 bases). Germline-derived CDR1 and CDR2 are MGHRA and YSYEKL. The CDR3 has 16 amino acids. Trimming cost V 3 bases and J 4 bases, with 15 bases left between them. CDR3 sequence reads: CASSHGQGSSTGELFF. Here the CDR3 DNA reads TGCGCCAGCAGCCACGGTCAGGGGTCGAGCACCGGGGAGCTGTTTTTT.

The chain is built from TRBV7-9 and TRBJ2-7; 7 positions agree with TRBD2. The CDR3 totals 15 residues. With V trimmed by 1 base and J by 3 bases, 6 bases remained unmatched. Germline values: CDR1 SEHNR, CDR2 FQNEAQ (reference sequence). The CDR3 is CASSLGGSMIYEQYF. Here the CDR3 DNA reads TGTGCCAGCAGCTTAGGCGGGAGTATGATCTACGAGCAGTACTTC.

The chain joins TRBV5-6 to TRBJ1-2, with no clear D. Trimming removed 4 bases from V and 5 bases from J, with 9 bases in between. The CDR3 runs to 12 residues. The germline V gene has CDR1 SGHDT and CDR2 YYEEEE. DNA for the CDR3: TGTGCCAGCAGCCTGGTAGGTTATGGCTACACCTTC. Amino acid sequence: CASSLVGYGYTF.

The chain has TRBV7-9 and TRBJ2-5; 10 bases agree with TRBD1. The CDR3 extends over 15 amino acids. From germline, CDR1 is SEHNR and CDR2 FQNEAQ (reference sequence). V lost 3 bases, J lost 4 bases, and 5 bases stayed unmatched. The CDR3 bases are TGTGCCAGCAGCTTGGGGACAGGGGAGGGAGAGACCCAGTACTTC. Translating it yields CASSLGTGEGETQYF.

The chain employs TRBV18 and TRBJ2-5; the D gene is possibly TRBD1 (6 bases). V lost 3 bases and J lost 5, with 16 bases in between. CDR1 is KGHSH and CDR2 is LQKENI in the germline V gene. The CDR3 is 15 residues long. Here the CDR3 DNA reads TGTGCCAGCTCACCGGGGACAACTTGGATGGAGACCCAGTACTTC. This encodes CASSPGTTWMETQYF.

The chain uses TRBV5-1 and TRBJ2-3, with TRBD1 identical over 7 bases. There are 20 residues in the CDR3. V was pared by 1 base and J by 0 bases, with 17 bases of the junction left unmatched. From germline, CDR1 is SGHRS and CDR2 YFSETQ. The chain's CDR3 is CASSLFPGGQGRESTDTQYF. Here the CDR3 DNA reads TGCGCCAGCAGCTTGTTCCCAGGGGGACAAGGTAGGGAGAGCACAGATACGCAGTATTTT.

This rearrangement joins TRBV4-1 to TRBJ1-4; D call uncertain. CDR3 length: 16 amino acids. Germline V gene data show CDR1 as MGHRA and CDR2 as YSYEKL. V lost 4 bases and J 6 bases, leaving 18 bases between the germline ends. The CDR3 DNA follows: TGCGCCAGCAGCCCGAGATTGACAATCAGTGATGAAAAACTGTTTTTT. Its translation is CASSPRLTISDEKLFF.

V usage is TRBV27 and J usage is TRBJ2-5; no clear D gene. Trimming removed 3 bases at V and 0 bases at J, with 38 bases between. The CDR3 is 24 residues long. Germline CDR1 MNHEY, CDR2 SMNVEV (reference sequence). CDR3 loop: CASSFTPPPYRVSSDDQYQETQYF. For the CDR3, the DNA is TGTGCCAGCAGTTTTACACCCCCTCCGTATCGTGTATCCTCGGACGACCAATACCAAGAGACCCAGTACTTC.

This sequence joins TRBV6-5 and TRBJ2-5, with D perhaps being TRBD1 or TRBD2 (5 bases each). The CDR3 is made up of 14 amino acids. Germline-derived CDR1 and CDR2 are MNHEY and SVGAGI. V was trimmed by 2 bases and J by 3 bases, leaving 10 bases between them. The CDR3 bases are TGTGCCAGCAGTTACGTGGGACCTAAAGAGACCCAGTACTTC. Translation gives CASSYVGPKETQYF.

This chain joins TRBV5-1 and TRBJ2-7; the D gene could be TRBD1 or TRBD2 (7 bases each). V lost 3 bases and J lost 3, with 19 bases in between. Germline CDR1 reads SGHRS; CDR2 reads YFSETQ. CDR3 length: 16 amino acids. In nucleotides, the CDR3 is TGCGCCAGCAGCTGGGAGGGGACAGACATCGACTACGAGCAGTACTTC. It encodes CASSWEGTDIDYEQYF.

The chain employs TRBV28 and TRBJ2-2; 7 nucleotides match TRBD2. The ends lost 7 bases at V and 0 bases at J; junction bases unmatched: 17. The length of the CDR3 is 19 residues. In germline, CDR1 is MDHEN, CDR2 SYDVKM. CDR3 DNA: TGTGCCAGCATCCCACAAAAGCGGGGCCCAGAAGCGAACACCGGGGAGCTGTTTTTT. This sequence encodes CASIPQKRGPEANTGELFF.

The chain is built from TRBV9 and TRBJ2-7; D tentatively reads TRBD1 or TRBD2 (5 bases each). CDR1 is SGDLS, CDR2 YYNGEE, per germline. V was shortened by 2 bases and J by 2 bases, with 11 bases between the two germline ends. The CDR3 has 14 residues. CDR3 protein: CASSVGDATYEQYF. The CDR3 DNA follows: TGTGCCAGCAGCGTCGGGGACGCGACCTACGAGCAGTACTTC.

V and J are TRBV4-3 and TRBJ2-7; 9 positions agree with TRBD2. From germline, CDR1 is LGHNA and CDR2 YSLEER. The V and J ends lost 1 base and 4 bases, in that order; junction bases with no gene match: 2. The CDR3 loop spans 14 amino acids. The CDR3 nucleotides read TGCGCCAGCAGCCAAGGACTAGCGGAGTACGAGCAGTACTTC. Translated: CASSQGLAEYEQYF.